This T cell receptor beta chain was sequenced for a study of shared clonotypes between healthy human individuals. Study at large: Each donor's CD4 naive and CD4 memory cells filled three plates apiece, CD8 naive two, and CD8 memory one. Study observations and caveats: Generally, estimated richness proved larger in naive subsets than it did in memory subsets.

This clone was seen just once. The antigen is undetermined. Method: immunoSEQ multiplex PCR; TCRdb's copy keeps in-frame clones and lacks some. The table includes about 2 million clones, over 85% detected once. This CDR3 has 14 residues. Trimming took off 5 bases at V and 5 bases at J, with 12 bases between the two ends. Germline V gene sequence: CDR1 SEHNR, CDR2 FQNEAQ (reference sequence). The specimen was naive CD4+ T cells sorted from blood. Subset denoted: CD45RA+ positively selected. V usage is TRBV7-9 and J usage is TRBJ2-2, with D perhaps matching TRBD1 (5 bases). This receptor was taken from a man in his late teens or twenties in good health. CDR3 DNA: TGTGCCAGCAGCGAGAGACAGCAAACCGGGGAGCTGTTTTTT. This translates into CASSERQQTGELFF.